The 21 T cell receptor beta chains in this list originate from one sample, sequenced in a study of T cells after yellow fever vaccination. One entry per CDR3 protein, called by TCRdb with MiXCR from the 5' RACE reads. The table shows approximately 510,000 distinct CDR3 sequences, with around a fifth occurring only once. The sequencing used PBMCs, collected less than 25 days after the first yellow fever vaccination. Receptor source: a man aged 18 to 35 who received the YFV17D yellow fever vaccine.

The rearrangement joins TRBV4-3 to TRBJ1-5; no firm D call. V was pared by 0 bases and J by 3 bases, with 9 bases between. This CDR3 comprises 15 residues. In germline, CDR1 is LGHNA, CDR2 YSLEER. The CDR3 region is CASSQEDGINQPQHF. CDR3 DNA sequence: TGCGCCAGCAGCCAAGAGGACGGAATCAATCAGCCCCAGCATTTT.

This chain links TRBV7-2 with TRBJ1-1, with TRBD1 matching 11 bases. Germline CDR1 is SGHTA and CDR2 is FQGNSA. The CDR3 runs 15 residues. The V gene end was trimmed by 1 base and the J gene end by 6 bases; junction bases not matched to a gene: 4. The CDR3 loop reads CASSLEGQGGSEAFF. As DNA, the CDR3 is TGTGCCAGCAGCTTAGAGGGACAGGGGGGGTCTGAAGCTTTCTTT.

The J gene is TRBJ2-1, the V gene TRBV12-3 or TRBV12-4; D might be TRBD2 (5 bases). The CDR3 extends over 16 amino acids. V was pared by 5 bases and J by 0 bases, with 14 bases between. As DNA, the CDR3 is TGTGCCAGCAGTCCGAGGACTGTTAGCTCCTACAATGAGCAGTTCTTC. Its protein product is CASSPRTVSSYNEQFF.

This clonotype was picked up a small number of times. This chain connects TRBV27 to TRBJ1-1; 7 bases line up with TRBD1. V trimming: 3 bases; J trimming: 3 bases; junction bases outside the gene matches: 7. This CDR3 is built from 15 residues. Germline lookup yields CDR1 MNHEY and CDR2 SMNVEV (reference sequence). Here the CDR3 reads CASSLGGTEDTEAFF. DNA of the CDR3: TGTGCCAGCAGTTTGGGTGGGACAGAAGACACTGAAGCTTTCTTT.

This clonotype was seen a few times. This chain's CDR3 is CASSQIGLALGTQYF. The CDR3 nucleotides read TGTGCCAGCAGCCAGATCGGACTGGCCCTAGGGACCCAGTACTTC. This chain connects TRBV4-2 to TRBJ2-5; D perhaps matches TRBD2 (5 bases). V was cut by 3 bases and J by 7 bases, with 18 bases left in between. The CDR3 is 15 residues long. From germline, CDR1 is LGHNA and CDR2 YNFKEQ.

This chain joins TRBV7-6 and TRBJ1-1; 7 nucleotides match TRBD1. Germline CDR1 is SGHVS and CDR2 is FNYEAQ. This CDR3 spans 18 amino acids. The trim removed 2 bases at V and 3 bases at J, leaving 15 bases unmatched. The CDR3 reads CASSLFPSQGNKDTEAFF. Written as DNA, the CDR3 is TGTGCCAGCAGCTTATTTCCCTCACAGGGGAATAAGGACACTGAAGCTTTCTTT.

This clonotype was seen repeatedly, ten times or more. This sequence joins TRBV5-5 and TRBJ2-1; no definite D call. CDR1 is SGHKS, CDR2 YYEKEE, per germline (reference sequence). The CDR3 loop spans 15 amino acids. The V gene lost 4 bases and the J gene lost 2 bases, with 13 bases spanning the gap. The CDR3 nucleotides read TGTGCCAGCAGCCAGGACGCCTCGGCCTACAATGAGCAGTTCTTC. Amino acids: CASSQDASAYNEQFF.

This clonotype has just one count. V is TRBV4-1 and J is TRBJ2-7; no firm D call. The V end lost 2 bases, the J end lost 0 bases, and 11 bases lay between the germline ends. The germline V gene encodes CDR1 MGHRA and CDR2 YSYEKL. This CDR3 comprises 15 residues. The CDR3 bases are TGCGCCAGCAGCCAAATTGGCGGCAACTCCTACGAGCAGTACGTC. Translated: CASSQIGGNSYEQYV.

This clonotype was observed a handful of times. V and J are TRBV13 and TRBJ2-3; D is perhaps TRBD1 (6 bases). The germline CDR1 and CDR2 sequences are PRHDT and FYEKMQ (reference sequence). V shed 5 bases and J shed 0 bases, with 9 bases lying between them. The length of the CDR3 is 14 residues. This CDR3 reads CASSPGASTDTQYF. CDR3 DNA sequence: TGTGCCAGCAGCCCAGGGGCTAGCACAGATACGCAGTATTTT.

This clonotype was detected only a few times. The genes are TRBV6-2 or TRBV6-3 and TRBJ2-5; D remains unclear. Germline V gene lookup returns CDR1 MNHEY and CDR2 SVGEGT. This CDR3 has 13 residues. The V end lost 5 bases, the J end lost 5 bases, and 12 bases lay between the germline ends. For the CDR3, the DNA is TGTGCCAGCAGTGCCAAAGGTGGGGAGACCCAGTACTTC. Protein product: CASSAKGGETQYF.

In this sample, this clonotype turned up many times. CDR3 sequence: CASSRTGGEDTGELFF. The CDR3 coding sequence is TGCGCCAGCAGCCGGACAGGGGGCGAAGACACCGGGGAGCTGTTTTTT. The rearrangement uses TRBV5-1 and TRBJ2-2; 11 bases are a match to TRBD1. CDR1 is SGHRS, CDR2 YFSETQ, per germline. This CDR3 region has 16 residues. V lost 4 bases, J lost 3 bases, and 5 bases stayed unmatched.

V gene TRBV6-5 combines with J gene TRBJ2-7; 7 nucleotides align to TRBD1. The CDR3 spans 15 residues. The germline V gene has CDR1 MNHEY and CDR2 SVGAGI. V dropped 3 bases and J dropped 0; count of bases not matched to a gene: 5. Here the CDR3 reads CASSYGRGNSYEQYF. Here the CDR3 DNA reads TGTGCCAGCAGTTATGGCAGGGGGAACTCCTACGAGCAGTACTTC.

V is TRBV3-1 and J is TRBJ2-2, with D possibly being TRBD1 (5 bases). Germline V gene data show CDR1 as LGHDT and CDR2 as YNNKEL (reference sequence). The CDR3 has 13 amino acids. Trimming cost V 6 bases and J 5 bases, with 10 bases left between them. Here the CDR3 reads CASSQTETGELFF. For the CDR3, the DNA is TGTGCCAGCAGTCAGACAGAGACCGGGGAGCTGTTTTTT.

The rearrangement joins TRBV15 to TRBJ2-5; D is uncertain. Trimming shortened V by 3 bases and J by 4 bases, and 15 bases separated the two germline ends. Germline V CDR1 and CDR2: LNHNV, YYDKDF (reference sequence). This CDR3 has 15 residues. The CDR3 nucleotides are TGTGCCACCAGCAGTCAAAGAGGTATACGAGAGACCCAGTACTTC. Translated: CATSSQRGIRETQYF.

The chain couples TRBV20-1 to TRBJ1-2; possibly TRBD1 for D (6 bases). V lost 6 bases to trimming and J lost 8 bases, with 16 bases between them. Per the germline V gene, CDR1 is DFQATT and CDR2 is SNEGSKA (reference sequence). The CDR3 runs 12 residues. The CDR3 loop reads CSAATGSWGYTF. In nucleotides, the CDR3 is TGCAGTGCCGCTACAGGGTCGTGGGGCTACACCTTC.

The chain is built from TRBV21-1 and TRBJ2-7; TRBD2 reflects the table's D call only, with no check against the DNA. TRBV21-1 is a documented pseudogene. The CDR3 contains 15 residues. The DNA for the CDR3 is TGTGCCAGCAGCAAACGTCGGGACTGTTTCTACGAGCAGTACGTC. This gives the protein CASSKRRDCFYEQYV.

This chain joins TRBV6-1 and TRBJ1-6; D is unresolved. Germline CDR1 and CDR2: MNHNS and SASEGT. V shed 8 bases and J shed 10 bases, with 15 bases lying between them. The CDR3 has 13 residues. Here the CDR3 reads CASLTDRESPLHF. The DNA for the CDR3 is TGTGCCAGCCTCACAGACCGCGAGTCACCCCTCCACTTT.

The rearrangement links TRBV20-1 to TRBJ2-3, with D possibly TRBD2 on 6 matching bases. Trimming removed 6 bases from V and 4 bases from J, with 17 bases in between. The CDR3 runs 14 residues. The germline CDR1 and CDR2 sequences are DFQATT and SNEGSKA (reference sequence). CDR3 in DNA: TGCAGTGCCCCCCTACCGGCGGGGCCAGATACGCAGTATTTT. It specifies CSAPLPAGPDTQYF.

This clonotype was picked up a small number of times. This chain links TRBV20-1 with TRBJ2-3; D is perhaps TRBD2 (6 bases). CDR3 length: 13 amino acids. V was cut by 6 bases and J by 2 bases, with 12 bases left in between. Germline CDR1 DFQATT, CDR2 SNEGSKA (reference sequence). Here the CDR3 reads CSARTGDTDTQYF. DNA of the CDR3: TGCAGTGCCCGGACGGGGGACACAGATACGCAGTATTTT.

The chain recombines TRBV20-1 with TRBJ2-3; D is possibly TRBD1 (5 bases). The germline V gene has CDR1 DFQATT and CDR2 SNEGSKA (reference sequence). V shed 8 bases and J shed 2 bases, with 14 bases lying between them. The CDR3 sequence is 13 residues long. The CDR3 DNA sequence: TGCAGTCCCCCGGGCAGGGTCACAGATACGCAGTATTTT. Protein product: CSPPGRVTDTQYF.

About this clonotype itself: This may come from a read error, since a much larger clone is one base off. This chain links TRBV20-1 with TRBJ2-3; 14 nucleotides align to TRBD2. The CDR3 is made up of 19 amino acids. The germline CDR1 and CDR2 sequences are DFQATT and SNEGSKA (reference sequence). The DNA for the CDR3 is TGCAGTACTAGCACCGTCGGGACTAGCGGGGGTGGGCCGTCAGATACGCAGTATTTT. It translates to CSTSTVGTSGGGPSDTQYF.